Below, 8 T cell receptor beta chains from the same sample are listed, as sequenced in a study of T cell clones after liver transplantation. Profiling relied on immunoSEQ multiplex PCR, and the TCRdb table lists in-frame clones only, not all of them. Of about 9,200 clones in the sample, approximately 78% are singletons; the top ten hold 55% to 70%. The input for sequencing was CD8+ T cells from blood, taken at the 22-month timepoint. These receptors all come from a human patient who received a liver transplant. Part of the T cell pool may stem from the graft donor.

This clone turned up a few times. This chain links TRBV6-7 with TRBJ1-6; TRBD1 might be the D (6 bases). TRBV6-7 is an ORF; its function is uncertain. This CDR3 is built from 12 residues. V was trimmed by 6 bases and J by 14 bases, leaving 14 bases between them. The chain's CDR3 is CASRGAGEALHF. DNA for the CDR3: TGTGCCAGCAGGGGGGCCGGTGAGGCCCTCCACTTT.

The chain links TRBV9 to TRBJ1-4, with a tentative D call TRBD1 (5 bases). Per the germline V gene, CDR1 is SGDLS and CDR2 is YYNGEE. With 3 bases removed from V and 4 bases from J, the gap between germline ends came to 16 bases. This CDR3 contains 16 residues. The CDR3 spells CASSAETGTFNEKLFF. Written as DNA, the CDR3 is TGTGCCAGCAGCGCCGAGACCGGGACCTTTAATGAAAAACTGTTTTTT.

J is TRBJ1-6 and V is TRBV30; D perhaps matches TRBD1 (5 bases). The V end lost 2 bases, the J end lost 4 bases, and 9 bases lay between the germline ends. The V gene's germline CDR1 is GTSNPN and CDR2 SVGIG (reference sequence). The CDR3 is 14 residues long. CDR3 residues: CAWSTSGYNSPLHF. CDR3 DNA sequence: TGTGCCTGGAGTACCTCAGGGTATAATTCACCCCTCCACTTT.

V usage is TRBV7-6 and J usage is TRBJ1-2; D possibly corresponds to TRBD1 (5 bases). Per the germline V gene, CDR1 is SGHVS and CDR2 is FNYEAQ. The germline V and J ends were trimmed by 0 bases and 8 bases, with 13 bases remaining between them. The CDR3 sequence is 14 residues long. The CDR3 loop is CASSLAGTGEGYTF. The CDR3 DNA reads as TGTGCCAGCAGCTTAGCAGGGACCGGGGAGGGCTACACCTTC. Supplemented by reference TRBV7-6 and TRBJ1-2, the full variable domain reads GAGVSQSPRYKVTKRGQDVALRCDPISGHVSLYWYRQALGQGPEFLTYFNYEAQQDKSGLPNDRFSAERPEGSISTLTIQRTEQRDSAMYRCASSLAGTGEGYTFGSGTRLTVV.

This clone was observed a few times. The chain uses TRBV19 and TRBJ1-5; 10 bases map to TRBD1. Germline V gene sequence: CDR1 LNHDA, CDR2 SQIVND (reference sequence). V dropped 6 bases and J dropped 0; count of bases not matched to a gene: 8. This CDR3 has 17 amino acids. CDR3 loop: CASRSGTGVYSNQPQHF. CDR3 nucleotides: TGTGCCAGTAGATCCGGGACAGGGGTTTATAGCAATCAGCCCCAGCATTTT.

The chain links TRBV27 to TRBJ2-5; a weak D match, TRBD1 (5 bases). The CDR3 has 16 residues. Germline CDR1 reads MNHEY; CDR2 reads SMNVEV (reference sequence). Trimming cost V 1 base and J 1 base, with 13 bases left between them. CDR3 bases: TGTGCCAGCAGTTTATTCGCCCAGGGCATCCAAGAGACCCAGTACTTC. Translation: CASSLFAQGIQETQYF.

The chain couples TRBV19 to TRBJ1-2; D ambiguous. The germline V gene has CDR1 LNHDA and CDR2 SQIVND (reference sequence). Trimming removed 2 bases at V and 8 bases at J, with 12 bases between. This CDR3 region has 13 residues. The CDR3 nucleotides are TGTGCCAGTAGTATAACCCCCGTGGGAGGCTACACCTTC. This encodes CASSITPVGGYTF.

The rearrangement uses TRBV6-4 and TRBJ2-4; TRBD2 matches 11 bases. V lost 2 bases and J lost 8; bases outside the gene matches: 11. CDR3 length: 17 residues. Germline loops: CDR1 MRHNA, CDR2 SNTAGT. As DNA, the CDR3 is TGTGCCAGCAGTGACGTCGTTGGTAGCGGGGGGGAAGACATTCAGTACTTC. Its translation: CASSDVVGSGGEDIQYF.